The entry below gives a single T cell receptor (beta chain) sequence along with its context. Other DNA sequences in the sample encode the same CDR3. The data are from a study of shared clonotypes between healthy human individuals. Background on the study: Used for every donor were three CD4 naive, three CD4 memory, two CD8 naive and one CD8 memory plate.

Clones were read by immunoSEQ multiplex PCR, and TCRdb kept only the in-frame ones, dropping some. Of some 2 million clones in the sample, about 95% were seen once. Naive-designated CD8 cells lacked CD45RO, were positively enriched for CCR7, and omitted terminally differentiated effector memory CD45RA+ cells. The sequenced sample consisted of naive CD8+ T cells sorted from blood. This receptor was obtained from a man aged 18 to 30 in good health.

The CDR3 is CASSLGTGDYGYTF. The CDR3, as DNA: TGCGCCAGCAGCTTAGGGACAGGCGACTATGGCTACACCTTC. The chain recombines TRBV5-1 with TRBJ1-2; TRBD1 matches 8 bases. The germline V gene has CDR1 SGHRS and CDR2 YFSETQ. CDR3 size: 14 residues. V lost 2 bases and J lost 3; bases outside the gene matches: 3.